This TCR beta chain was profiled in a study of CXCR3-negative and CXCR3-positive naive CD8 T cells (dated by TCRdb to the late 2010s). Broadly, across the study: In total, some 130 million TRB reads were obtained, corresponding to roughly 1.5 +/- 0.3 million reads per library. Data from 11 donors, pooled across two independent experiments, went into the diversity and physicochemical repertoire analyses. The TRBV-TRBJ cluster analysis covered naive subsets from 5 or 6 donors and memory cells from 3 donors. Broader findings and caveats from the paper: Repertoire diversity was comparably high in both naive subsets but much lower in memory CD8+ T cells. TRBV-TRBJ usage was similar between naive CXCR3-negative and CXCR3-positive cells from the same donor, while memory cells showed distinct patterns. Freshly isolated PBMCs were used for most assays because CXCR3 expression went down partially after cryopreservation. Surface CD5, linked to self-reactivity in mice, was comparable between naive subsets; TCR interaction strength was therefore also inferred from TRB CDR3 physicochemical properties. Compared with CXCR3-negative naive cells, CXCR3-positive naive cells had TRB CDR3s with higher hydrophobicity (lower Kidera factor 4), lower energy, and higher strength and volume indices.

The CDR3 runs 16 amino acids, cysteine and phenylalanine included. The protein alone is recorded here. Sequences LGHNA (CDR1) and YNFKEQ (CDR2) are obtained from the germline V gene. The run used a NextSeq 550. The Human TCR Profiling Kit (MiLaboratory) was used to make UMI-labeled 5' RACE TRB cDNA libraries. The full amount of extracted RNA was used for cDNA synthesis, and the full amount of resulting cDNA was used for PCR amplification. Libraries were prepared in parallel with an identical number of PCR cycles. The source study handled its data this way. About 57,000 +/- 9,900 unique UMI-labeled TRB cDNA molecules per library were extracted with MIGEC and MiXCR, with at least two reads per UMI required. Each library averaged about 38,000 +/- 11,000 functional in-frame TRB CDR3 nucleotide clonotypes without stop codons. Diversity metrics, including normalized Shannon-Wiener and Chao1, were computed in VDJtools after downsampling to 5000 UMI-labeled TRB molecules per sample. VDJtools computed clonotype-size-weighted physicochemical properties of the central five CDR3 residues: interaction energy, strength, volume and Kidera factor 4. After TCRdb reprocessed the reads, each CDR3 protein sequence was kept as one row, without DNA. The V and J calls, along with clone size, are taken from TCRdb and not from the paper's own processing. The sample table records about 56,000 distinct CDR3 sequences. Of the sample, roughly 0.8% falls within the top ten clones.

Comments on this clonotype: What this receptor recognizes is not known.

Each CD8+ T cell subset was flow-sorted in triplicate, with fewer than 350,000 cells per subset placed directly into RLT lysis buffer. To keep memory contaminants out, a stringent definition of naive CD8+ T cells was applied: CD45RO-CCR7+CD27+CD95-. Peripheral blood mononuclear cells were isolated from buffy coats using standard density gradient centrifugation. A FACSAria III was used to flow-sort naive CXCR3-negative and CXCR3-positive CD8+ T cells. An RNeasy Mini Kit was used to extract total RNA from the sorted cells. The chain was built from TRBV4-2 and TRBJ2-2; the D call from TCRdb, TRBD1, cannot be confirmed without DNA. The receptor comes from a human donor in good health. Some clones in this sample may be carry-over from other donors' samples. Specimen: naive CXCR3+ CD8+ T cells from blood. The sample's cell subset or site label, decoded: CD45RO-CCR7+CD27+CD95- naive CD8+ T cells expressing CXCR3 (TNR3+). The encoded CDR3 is CASSQVRDSYTGELFF.